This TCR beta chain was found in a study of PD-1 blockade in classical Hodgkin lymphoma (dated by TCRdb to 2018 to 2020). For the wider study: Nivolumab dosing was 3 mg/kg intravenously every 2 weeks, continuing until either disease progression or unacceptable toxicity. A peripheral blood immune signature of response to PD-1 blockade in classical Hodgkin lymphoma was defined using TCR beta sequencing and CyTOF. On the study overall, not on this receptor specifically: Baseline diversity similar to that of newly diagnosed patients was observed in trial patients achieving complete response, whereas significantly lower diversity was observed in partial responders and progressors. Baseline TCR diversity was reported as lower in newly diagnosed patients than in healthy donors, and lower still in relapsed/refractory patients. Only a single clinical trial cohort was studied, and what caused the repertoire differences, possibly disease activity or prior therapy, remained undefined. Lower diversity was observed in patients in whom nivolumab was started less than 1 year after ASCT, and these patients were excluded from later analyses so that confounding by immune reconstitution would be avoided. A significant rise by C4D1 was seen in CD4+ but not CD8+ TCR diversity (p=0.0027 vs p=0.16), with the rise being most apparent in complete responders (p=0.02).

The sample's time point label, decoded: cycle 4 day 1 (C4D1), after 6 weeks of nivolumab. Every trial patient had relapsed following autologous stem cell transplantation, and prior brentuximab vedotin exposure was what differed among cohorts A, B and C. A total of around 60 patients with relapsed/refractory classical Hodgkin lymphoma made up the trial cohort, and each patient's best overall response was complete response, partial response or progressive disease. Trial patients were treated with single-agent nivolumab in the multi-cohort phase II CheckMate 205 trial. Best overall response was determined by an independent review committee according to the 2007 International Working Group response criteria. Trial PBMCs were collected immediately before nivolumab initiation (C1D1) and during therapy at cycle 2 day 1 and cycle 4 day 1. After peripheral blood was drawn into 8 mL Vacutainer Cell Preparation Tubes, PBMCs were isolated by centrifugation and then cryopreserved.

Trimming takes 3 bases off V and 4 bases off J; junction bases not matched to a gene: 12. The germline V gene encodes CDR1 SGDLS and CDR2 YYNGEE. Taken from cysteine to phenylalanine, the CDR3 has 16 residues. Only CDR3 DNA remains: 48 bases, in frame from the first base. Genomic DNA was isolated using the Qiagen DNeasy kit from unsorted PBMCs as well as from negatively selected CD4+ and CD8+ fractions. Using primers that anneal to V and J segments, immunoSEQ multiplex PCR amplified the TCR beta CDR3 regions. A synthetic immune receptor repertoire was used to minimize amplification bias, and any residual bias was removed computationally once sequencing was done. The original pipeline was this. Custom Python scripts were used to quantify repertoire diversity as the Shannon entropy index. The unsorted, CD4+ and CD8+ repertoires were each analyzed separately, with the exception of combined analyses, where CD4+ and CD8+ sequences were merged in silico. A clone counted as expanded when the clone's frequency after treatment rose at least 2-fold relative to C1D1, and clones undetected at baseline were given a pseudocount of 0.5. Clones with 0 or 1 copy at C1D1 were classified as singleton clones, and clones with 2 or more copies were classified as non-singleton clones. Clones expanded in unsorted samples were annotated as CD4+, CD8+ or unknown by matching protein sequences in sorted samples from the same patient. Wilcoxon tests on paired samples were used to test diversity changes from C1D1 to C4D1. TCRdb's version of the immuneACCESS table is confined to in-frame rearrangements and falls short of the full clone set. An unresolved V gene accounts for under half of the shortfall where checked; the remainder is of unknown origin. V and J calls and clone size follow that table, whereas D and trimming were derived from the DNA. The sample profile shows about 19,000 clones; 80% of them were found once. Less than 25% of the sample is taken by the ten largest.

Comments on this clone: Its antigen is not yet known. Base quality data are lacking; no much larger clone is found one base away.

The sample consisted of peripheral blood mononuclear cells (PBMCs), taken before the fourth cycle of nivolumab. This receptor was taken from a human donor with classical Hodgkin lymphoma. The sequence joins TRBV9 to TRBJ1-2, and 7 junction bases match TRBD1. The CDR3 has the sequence CASSETGTANFYGYTF. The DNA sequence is TGTGCCAGCAGCGAAACCGGGACAGCGAACTTCTATGGCTACACCTTC.